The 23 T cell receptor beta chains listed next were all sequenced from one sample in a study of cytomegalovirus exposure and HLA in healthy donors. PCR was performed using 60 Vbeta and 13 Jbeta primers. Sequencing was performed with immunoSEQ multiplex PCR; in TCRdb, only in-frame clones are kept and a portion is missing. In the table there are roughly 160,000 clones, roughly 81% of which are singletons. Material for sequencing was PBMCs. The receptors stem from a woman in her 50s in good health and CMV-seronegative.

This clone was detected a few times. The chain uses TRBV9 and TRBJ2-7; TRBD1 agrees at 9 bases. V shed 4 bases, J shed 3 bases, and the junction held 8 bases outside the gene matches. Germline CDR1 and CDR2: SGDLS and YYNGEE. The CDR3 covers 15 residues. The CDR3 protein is CASSPGTGKGYEQYF. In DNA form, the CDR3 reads TGTGCCAGCAGCCCAGGGACAGGGAAAGGCTACGAGCAGTACTTC.

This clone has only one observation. CDR3 coding DNA: TGTGCCTGGAGAGGCCAGGGTTTGACCACTGAAGCTTTCTTT. It translates to CAWRGQGLTTEAFF. The gene calls are TRBV30 and TRBJ1-1; TRBD1 might be the D (5 bases). The CDR3 has 14 amino acids. Germline lookup yields CDR1 GTSNPN and CDR2 SVGIG (reference sequence). The V gene lost 3 bases and the J gene lost 4 bases, with 15 bases spanning the gap.

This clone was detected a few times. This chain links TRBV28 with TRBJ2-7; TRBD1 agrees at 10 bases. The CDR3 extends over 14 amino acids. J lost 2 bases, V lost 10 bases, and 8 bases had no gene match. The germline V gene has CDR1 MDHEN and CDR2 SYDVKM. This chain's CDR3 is CATRTGGLTYEQYF. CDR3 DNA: TGTGCCACTCGGACAGGGGGTTTAACCTACGAGCAGTACTTC.

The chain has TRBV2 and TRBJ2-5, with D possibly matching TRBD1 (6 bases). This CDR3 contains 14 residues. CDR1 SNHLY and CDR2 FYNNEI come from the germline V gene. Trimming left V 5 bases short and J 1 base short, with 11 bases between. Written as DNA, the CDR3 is TGTGCCAGCAGTTCCGACAGGCCCCAAGAGACCCAGTACTTC. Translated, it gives CASSSDRPQETQYF.

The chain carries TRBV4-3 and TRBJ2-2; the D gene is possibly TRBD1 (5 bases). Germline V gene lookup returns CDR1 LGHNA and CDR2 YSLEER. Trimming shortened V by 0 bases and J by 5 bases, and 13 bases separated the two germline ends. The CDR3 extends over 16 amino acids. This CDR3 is CASSQDVGHSTGELFF. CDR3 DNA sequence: TGCGCCAGCAGCCAAGATGTGGGGCATTCAACCGGGGAGCTGTTTTTT.

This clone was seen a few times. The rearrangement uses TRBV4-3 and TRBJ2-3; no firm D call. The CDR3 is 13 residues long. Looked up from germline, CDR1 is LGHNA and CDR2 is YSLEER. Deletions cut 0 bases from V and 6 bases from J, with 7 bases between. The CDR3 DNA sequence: TGCGCCAGCAGCCAAGAACTGAAGGATACGCAGTATTTT. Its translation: CASSQELKDTQYF.

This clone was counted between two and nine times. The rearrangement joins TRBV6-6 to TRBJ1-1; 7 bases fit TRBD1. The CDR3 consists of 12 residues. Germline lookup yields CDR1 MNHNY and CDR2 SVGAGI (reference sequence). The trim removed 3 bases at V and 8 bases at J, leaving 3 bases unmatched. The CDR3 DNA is TGTGCCAGCAGTTATGGAGGGGGCGAAGCTTTCTTT. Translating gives CASSYGGGEAFF.

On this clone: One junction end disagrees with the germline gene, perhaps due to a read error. CDR3 nucleotide sequence: TGTTCCAGCAGCTGGACAGGGGGCAGCAATCAGCCCCAGCATTTT. It is translated as CSSSWTGGSNQPQHF. The chain uses TRBV7-9 and TRBJ1-5; TRBD1 matches 11 bases. Germline CDR1 SEHNR, CDR2 FQNEAQ (reference sequence). This CDR3 is built from 15 residues.

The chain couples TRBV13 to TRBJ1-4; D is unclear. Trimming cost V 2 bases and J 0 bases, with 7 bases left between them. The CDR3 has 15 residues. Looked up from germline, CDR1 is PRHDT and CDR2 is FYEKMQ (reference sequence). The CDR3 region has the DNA TGTGCCAGCAGCTTAAACAGAGCAACTAATGAAAAACTGTTTTTT. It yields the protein CASSLNRATNEKLFF.

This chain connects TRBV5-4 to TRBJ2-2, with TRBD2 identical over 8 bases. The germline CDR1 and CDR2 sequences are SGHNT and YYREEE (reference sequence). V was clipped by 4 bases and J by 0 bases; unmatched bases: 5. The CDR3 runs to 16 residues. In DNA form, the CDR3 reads TGTGCCAGCAGCCCCGGACTAGCCGCGAACACCGGGGAGCTGTTTTTT. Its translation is CASSPGLAANTGELFF.

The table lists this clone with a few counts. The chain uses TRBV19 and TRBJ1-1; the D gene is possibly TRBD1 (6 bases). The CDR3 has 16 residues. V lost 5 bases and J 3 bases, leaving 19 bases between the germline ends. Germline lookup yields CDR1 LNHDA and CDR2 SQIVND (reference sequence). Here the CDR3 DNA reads TGTGCCAGTAGTCCGAGTCGGGACACAGTACACACTGAAGCTTTCTTT. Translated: CASSPSRDTVHTEAFF.

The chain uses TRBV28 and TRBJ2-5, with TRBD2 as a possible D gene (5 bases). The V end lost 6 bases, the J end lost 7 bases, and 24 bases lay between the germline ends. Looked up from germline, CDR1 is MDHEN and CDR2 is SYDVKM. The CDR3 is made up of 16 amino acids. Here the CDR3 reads CASSIPGPSSGSTQYF. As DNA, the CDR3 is TGTGCCAGCAGCATCCCCGGGCCCTCCTCGGGGTCGACCCAGTACTTC.

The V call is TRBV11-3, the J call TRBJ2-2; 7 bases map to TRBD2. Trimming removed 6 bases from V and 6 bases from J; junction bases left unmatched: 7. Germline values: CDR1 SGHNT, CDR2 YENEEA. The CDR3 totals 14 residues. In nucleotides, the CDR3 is TGTGCCAGCAGAGGTAGCGGGTCGCCCGGGGAGCTGTTTTTT. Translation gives CASRGSGSPGELFF.

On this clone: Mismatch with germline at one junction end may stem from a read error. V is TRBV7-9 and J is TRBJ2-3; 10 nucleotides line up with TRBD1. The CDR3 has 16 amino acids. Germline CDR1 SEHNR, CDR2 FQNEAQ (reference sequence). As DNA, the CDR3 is TGTTCCAGCAGCTTAGGGGACAGGGGCCTCACAGATACGCAGTATTTT. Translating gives CSSSLGDRGLTDTQYF. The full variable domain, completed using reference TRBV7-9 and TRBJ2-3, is DTGVSQNPRHKITKRGQNVTFRCDPISEHNRLYWYRQTLGQGPEFLTYFQNEAQLEKSRLLSDRFSAERPKGSFSTLEIQRTEQGDSAMYLCSSSLGDRGLTDTQYFGPGTRLTVL.

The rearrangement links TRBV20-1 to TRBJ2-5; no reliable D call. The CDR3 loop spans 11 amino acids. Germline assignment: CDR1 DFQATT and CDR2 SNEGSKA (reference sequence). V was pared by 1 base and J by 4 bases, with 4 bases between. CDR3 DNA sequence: TGCAGTGCTAGAGCGGGAGAGACCCAGTACTTC. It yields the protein CSARAGETQYF.

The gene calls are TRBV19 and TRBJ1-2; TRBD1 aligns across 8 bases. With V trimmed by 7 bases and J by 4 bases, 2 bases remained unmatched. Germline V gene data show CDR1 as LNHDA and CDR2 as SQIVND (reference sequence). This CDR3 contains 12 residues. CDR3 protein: CASMTGVYGYTF. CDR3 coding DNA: TGTGCCAGTATGACAGGGGTCTATGGCTACACCTTC.

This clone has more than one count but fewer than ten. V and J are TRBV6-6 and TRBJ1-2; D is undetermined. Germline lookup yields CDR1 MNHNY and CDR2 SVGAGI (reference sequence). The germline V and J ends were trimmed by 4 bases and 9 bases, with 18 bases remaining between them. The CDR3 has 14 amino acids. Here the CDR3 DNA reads TGTGCCAGCAGTTTCCCCAGTTCCCGGGGTAGCTACACCTTC. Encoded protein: CASSFPSSRGSYTF.

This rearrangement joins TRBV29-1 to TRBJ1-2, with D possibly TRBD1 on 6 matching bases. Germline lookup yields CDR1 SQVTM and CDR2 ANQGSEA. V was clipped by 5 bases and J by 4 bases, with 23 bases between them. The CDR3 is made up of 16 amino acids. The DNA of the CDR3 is TGCAGCGTTTCCCTCACGGGGGGGGACACAACCTATGGCTACACCTTC. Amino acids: CSVSLTGGDTTYGYTF. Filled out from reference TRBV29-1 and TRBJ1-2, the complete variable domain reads SAVISQKPSRDICQRGTSLTIQCQVDSQVTMMFWYRQQPGQSLTLIATANQGSEATYESGFVIDKFPISRPNLTFSTLTVSNMSPEDSSIYLCSVSLTGGDTTYGYTFGSGTRLTVV.

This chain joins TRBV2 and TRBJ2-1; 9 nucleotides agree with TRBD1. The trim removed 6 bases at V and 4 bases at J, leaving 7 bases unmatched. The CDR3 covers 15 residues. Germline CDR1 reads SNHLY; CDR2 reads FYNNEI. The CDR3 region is CASRLDRGAYNEQFF. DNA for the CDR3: TGTGCCAGCAGACTGGACAGGGGCGCATACAATGAGCAGTTCTTC. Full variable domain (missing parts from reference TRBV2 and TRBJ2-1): EPEVTQTPSHQVTQMGQEVILRCVPISNHLYFYWYRQILGQKVEFLVSFYNNEISEKSEIFDDQFSVERPDGSNFTLKIRSTKLEDSAMYFCASRLDRGAYNEQFFGPGTRLTVL.

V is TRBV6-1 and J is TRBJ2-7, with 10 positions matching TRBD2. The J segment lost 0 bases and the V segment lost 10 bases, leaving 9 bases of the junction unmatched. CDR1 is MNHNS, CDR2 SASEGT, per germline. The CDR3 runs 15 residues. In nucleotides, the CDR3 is TGTGCCACTGGAACTAGCGGGGCTAGCTCCTACGAGCAGTACTTC. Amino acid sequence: CATGTSGASSYEQYF.

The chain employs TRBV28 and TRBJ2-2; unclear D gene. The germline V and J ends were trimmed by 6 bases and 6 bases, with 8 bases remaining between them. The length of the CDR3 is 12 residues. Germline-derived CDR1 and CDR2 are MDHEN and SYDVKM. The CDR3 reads CASRGLAGELFF. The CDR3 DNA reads TGTGCCAGCAGGGGCCTTGCCGGGGAGCTGTTTTTT.

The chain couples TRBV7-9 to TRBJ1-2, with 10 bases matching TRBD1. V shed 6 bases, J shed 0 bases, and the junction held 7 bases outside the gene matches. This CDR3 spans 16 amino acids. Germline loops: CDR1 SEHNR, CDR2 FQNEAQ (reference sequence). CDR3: CASSPRDRGPNYGYTF. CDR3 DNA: TGTGCCAGCAGTCCCCGGGACAGGGGCCCTAACTATGGCTACACCTTC.

DNA of the CDR3: TGTGCCAGCAGCGGCGAGGGCGGCGATACGCAGTATTTT. Translated: CASSGEGGDTQYF. V and J are TRBV11-1 and TRBJ2-3; a possible D gene is TRBD2 (5 bases). V lost 5 bases and J 6 bases, leaving 12 bases between the germline ends. Germline V gene sequence: CDR1 SGHAT, CDR2 FQDESV (reference sequence). This CDR3 is built from 13 residues.